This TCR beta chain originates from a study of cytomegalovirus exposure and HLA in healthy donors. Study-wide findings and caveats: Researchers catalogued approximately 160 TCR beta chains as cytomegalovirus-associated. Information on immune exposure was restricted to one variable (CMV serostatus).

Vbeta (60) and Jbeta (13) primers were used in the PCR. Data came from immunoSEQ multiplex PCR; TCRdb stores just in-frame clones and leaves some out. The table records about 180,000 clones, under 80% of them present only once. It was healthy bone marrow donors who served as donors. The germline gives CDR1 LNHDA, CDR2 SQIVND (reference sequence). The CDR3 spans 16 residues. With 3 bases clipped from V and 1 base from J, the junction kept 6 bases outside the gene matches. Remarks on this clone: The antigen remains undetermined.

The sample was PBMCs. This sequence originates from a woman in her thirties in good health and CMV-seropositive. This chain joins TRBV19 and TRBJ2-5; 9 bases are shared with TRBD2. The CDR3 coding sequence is TGTGCCAGTAGTATGAGAGCGGGGGGCGGCCAAGAGACCCAGTACTTC. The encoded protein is CASSMRAGGGQETQYF.